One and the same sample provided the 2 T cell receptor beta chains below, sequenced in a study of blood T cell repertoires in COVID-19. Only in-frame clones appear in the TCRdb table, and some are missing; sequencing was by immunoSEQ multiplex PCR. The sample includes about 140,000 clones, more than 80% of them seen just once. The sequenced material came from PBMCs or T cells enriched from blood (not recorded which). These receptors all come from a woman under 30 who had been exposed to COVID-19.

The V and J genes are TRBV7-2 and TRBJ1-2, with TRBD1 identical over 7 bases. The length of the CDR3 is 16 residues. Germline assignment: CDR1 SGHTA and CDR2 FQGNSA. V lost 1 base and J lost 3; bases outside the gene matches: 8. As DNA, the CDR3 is TGTGCCAGCAGCTTAGAGGGGGCAGGGGGGTACTATGGCTACACCTTC. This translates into CASSLEGAGGYYGYTF.

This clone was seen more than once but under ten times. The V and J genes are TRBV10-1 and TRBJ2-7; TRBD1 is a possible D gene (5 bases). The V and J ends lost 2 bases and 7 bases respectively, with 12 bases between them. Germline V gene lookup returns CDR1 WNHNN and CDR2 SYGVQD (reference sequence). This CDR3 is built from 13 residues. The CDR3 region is CASSERTREEQYF. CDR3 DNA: TGCGCCAGCAGTGAGCGGACAAGAGAAGAGCAGTACTTC.